The clone carrying this T cell receptor beta chain is classed as medium-sized (0.01 to 0.1%). As yet, its antigen is unknown. The V gene's germline CDR1 is LNHDA and CDR2 SQIVND (reference sequence). Trimming at V came to 7 bases and at J to 4 bases, leaving 6 bases not matched to a gene. The CDR3 sequence is 15 residues long. The data were obtained in a study of metastatic and nonmetastatic thyroid tumors. About the study: The comparison covered peripheral blood and tumor or nodule tissue in malignant and benign thyroid patients. Study-wide findings and caveats: According to reports, the diversity of TCR beta was significantly higher in malignant thyroid tumors than in benign nodules, and this held in both blood and tumor samples.

Each patient came to thyroid surgery without any prior treatment (of any kind). As processed by the authors: Variation in CDR3 across clinicopathological groups served as the basis for constructing a distant-metastasis classifier in papillary thyroid cancer. Using MiXCR, TCRdb reanalyzed the PCR reads. The authors' filters were not applied to this entry. In the table there are 25,000 or so clones, roughly 26% of which are singletons. The sequenced sample was blood. This TCR was sampled from a female donor with papillary thyroid cancer or a benign thyroid nodule (not recorded which). Some clones in this sample may be carry-over from other donors' samples. The rearrangement joins TRBV19 to TRBJ2-2, with TRBD1 identical over 10 bases. CDR3 DNA sequence: TGTGCCAGTAACCTGGACAGGGGGAGCACCGGGGAGCTGTTTTTT. Translation gives CASNLDRGSTGELFF.